The 2 T cell receptor delta chains reported below all come from one sample, sequenced in a study of gamma-delta chains in newborns, infants, children. TCRdb reprocessed the reads using CATT. The sample carries more than 2,000 delta-chain clones, approximately 1% recorded once. Specimen: blood. The receptors derive from a child who was a newborn, infant or young child, either healthy, febrile or measles-vaccinated (not recorded which).

As for this clone: A far larger clone lies a single base away; this is likely a read error. Other DNA variants within this sample encode the same CDR3. J is TRDJ3 and V is TRDV2; D is possibly TRDD3 (5 bases). Germline CDR1 GEAIGNYY, CDR2 EKD. The CDR3 totals 19 residues. The CDR3 DNA reads TGTGCCTGTGACACCGTAGCATTCCGAAGCTCCTGGGACACTCGACAGATGTTTTTC. This encodes CACDTVAFRSSWDTRQMFF.

The table lists this clone with a few counts. A much more abundant neighbour one base away suggests this may be a read error. J is TRDJ3 and V is TRDV2; D is perhaps TRDD3 (5 bases). Germline CDR1 is GEAIGNYY and CDR2 is EKD. The ends were cut back, 0 bases at V and 0 bases at J, with 14 bases in the middle. This CDR3 has 19 residues. The CDR3 region has the DNA TGTGCCTGTGACACCTGGGGACCCGAGAGCTCCTGGGACACCCGACAGATGTTTTTC. This sequence encodes CACDTWGPESSWDTRQMFF.